This entry is about one T cell receptor beta chain. This record belongs to a study of identical twins. Per germline, CDR1 SGHTS and CDR2 YDEGEE. There are 16 residues in the CDR3. V lost 2 bases to trimming and J lost 6 bases; unmatched junction nucleotides: 8. TCRdb reprocessed the 5' RACE reads with MiXCR, giving one entry per CDR3 protein. The repertoire includes fewer than 500,000 distinct CDR3 sequences, about 13% of them detected once, and approximately 1% sits in the top ten. In addition, the sample was reused for a study of yellow fever vaccine responses in identical twins.

Sequences were obtained from CD4+ T cells sorted from blood. V usage is TRBV5-8 and J usage is TRBJ2-2; TRBD2 matches 9 bases. This clonotype originated in a woman younger than 30 in good health. CDR3 sequence: CASSFTGTSIPGELFF. As DNA, the CDR3 is TGTGCCAGCAGCTTTACCGGGACTAGCATCCCCGGGGAGCTGTTTTTT.